A selection of T cell receptor beta chains follows, all from one sample in a study of T-cell memory formation after mild COVID-19. A single record per CDR3 protein comes from TCRdb applying MiXCR to the 5' RACE reads. The sample lists around 130,000 distinct CDR3 sequences, 11% to 15% occurring once. The specimen was PBMCs or a T cell subset sorted from them (not recorded which). These receptor sequences come from an adult woman who had mild COVID-19 (a few samples of this study predate the infection). Cell type and time point are not known. Each CDR3 is given with its conserved first and last residue. A D gene is named only where the DNA matches it firmly. Only some rows state a clone size, as once, few, many or a class for expanded clones.

-	TRBV29-1	TRBJ2-5	few	CSVEEGTPETQYF	TGCAGCGTTGAAGAAGGTACGCCAGAGACCCAGTACTTC
TRBD2	TRBV12-3/TRBV12-4	TRBJ2-7	few	CASRSSGIGHEQYF	TGTGCCAGCAGGTCCAGCGGGATTGGCCACGAGCAGTACTTC
TRBD1	TRBV12-3/TRBV12-4	TRBJ2-2	few	CASSGQGANTGELFF	TGTGCCAGCTCAGGACAGGGGGCGAACACCGGGGAGCTGTTTTTT
TRBD1	TRBV7-8	TRBJ2-1	many	CASSLSGFRGPDDEQFF	TGTGCCAGCAGCTTATCTGGTTTCAGGGGGCCCGATGATGAGCAGTTCTTC
TRBD2	TRBV24-1	TRBJ2-2	-	CATSDLGTKNTGELFF	TGTGCCACCAGTGATTTAGGGACTAAGAACACCGGGGAGCTGTTTTTT
-	TRBV5-1	TRBJ1-1	many	CASSLGWGLDTEAFF	TGCGCCAGCAGCTTGGGCTGGGGCCTGGACACTGAAGCTTTCTTT
TRBD1	TRBV19	TRBJ2-7	-	CASSPGGPTDEQYF	TGTGCCAGTAGCCCAGGGGGCCCCACGGACGAGCAGTACTTC
TRBD2	TRBV19	TRBJ2-1	once	CASSMVSGSTQQFF	TGTGCCAGTAGTATGGTTAGCGGGAGCACGCAGCAGTTCTTC
-	TRBV5-1	TRBJ1-1	-	CASSPAGIAEAFF	TGCGCCAGCAGCCCGGCTGGCATCGCTGAAGCTTTCTTT
TRBD2	TRBV5-1	TRBJ2-7	-	CASSFSGTSGYEQYF	TGCGCCAGCAGCTTCTCCGGGACTAGCGGCTACGAGCAGTACTTC
TRBD1	TRBV20-1	TRBJ2-3	-	CSAESPQGAMGTDTQYF	TGCAGTGCTGAGAGTCCACAGGGGGCGATGGGGACAGATACGCAGTATTTT
TRBD1	TRBV24-1	TRBJ2-2	-	CATSDLPGQGSGELFF	TGTGCCACCAGTGACTTGCCGGGACAGGGGTCCGGGGAGCTGTTTTTT
-	TRBV9	TRBJ2-1	few	CASSTPSEGGSYNEQFF	TGTGCCAGCAGCACCCCGTCGGAGGGAGGTTCCTACAATGAGCAGTTCTTC
-	TRBV7-9	TRBJ2-7	-	CASSPGATYEQYF	TGTGCCAGCAGCCCCGGAGCGACGTACGAGCAGTACTTC
-	TRBV12-3/TRBV12-4	TRBJ2-1	many	CASSGFVGSSYNEQFF	TGTGCCAGCAGCGGCTTTGTGGGTAGCTCCTACAATGAGCAGTTCTTC
-	TRBV6-6	TRBJ2-7	few	CAAGKGMARNEQYF	TGTGCCGCGGGCAAGGGGATGGCCCGGAACGAGCAGTACTTC
-	TRBV27	TRBJ2-5	-	CASSTWSAETQYF	TGTGCCAGCAGTACCTGGAGCGCGGAGACCCAGTACTTC
TRBD1	TRBV4-1	TRBJ1-1	-	CASSQQGASMTEAFF	TGCGCCAGCAGCCAACAGGGGGCTTCGATGACTGAAGCTTTCTTT
TRBD2	TRBV7-9	TRBJ2-1	few	CASSPRTSSYNEQFF	TGTGCCAGCAGCCCCCGGACTAGCTCCTACAATGAGCAGTTCTTC
-	TRBV29-1	TRBJ2-7	few	CSAGGSTSSYEQYF	TGCAGCGCAGGAGGGTCTACAAGCTCCTACGAGCAGTACTTC
-	TRBV29-1	TRBJ2-2	-	CSVPDDNTGELFF	TGCAGCGTTCCCGACGATAACACCGGGGAGCTGTTTTTT
-	TRBV29-1	TRBJ1-2	few	CSVEDGDYGYTF	TGCAGCGTTGAAGACGGGGACTATGGCTACACCTTC
TRBD1	TRBV5-1	TRBJ2-7	few	CASSFGGGQGGYEQYF	TGCGCCAGCAGCTTCGGCGGTGGACAGGGGGGCTACGAGCAGTACTTC
-	TRBV4-1	TRBJ1-6	-	CASSQGGIQLPLHF	TGCGCCAGCAGCCAAGGAGGAATTCAGCTACCCCTCCACTTT
-	TRBV20-1	TRBJ2-7	-	CSAPGLSYEQYF	TGCAGTGCCCCCGGGCTATCCTACGAGCAGTACTTC
-	TRBV5-4	TRBJ1-2	few	CASSFQAYDGYTF	TGTGCCAGCAGCTTTCAAGCGTATGATGGCTACACCTTC
TRBD2	TRBV7-6	TRBJ2-7	many	CASSLRLAGTYEQYF	TGTGCCAGCAGCTTACGTTTAGCGGGGACCTACGAGCAGTACTTC
TRBD2	TRBV19	TRBJ2-1	-	CASNGRVANEQFF	TGTGCCAGTAACGGGAGGGTTGCCAATGAGCAGTTCTTC
-	TRBV27	TRBJ2-3	-	CATQAGTIPDTQYF	TGTGCCACCCAGGCGGGGACGATTCCAGATACGCAGTATTTT
-	TRBV12-5	TRBJ2-7	few	CASGPPGGRGNDEQYF	TGTGCTAGTGGTCCCCCCGGTGGCAGGGGAAACGACGAGCAGTACTTC
TRBD2	TRBV4-3	TRBJ2-1	-	CASSRTSGNNNEQFF	TGCGCCAGCAGCCGGACTAGCGGGAACAACAATGAGCAGTTCTTC
TRBD1	TRBV6-5	TRBJ2-7	few	CASSLRGTGALLYHEQYF	TGTGCCAGCAGTCTACGGGGGACAGGGGCCTTATTGTATCACGAGCAGTACTTC
TRBD1	TRBV7-6	TRBJ2-7	-	CASSSSTGTYEQYF	TGTGCCAGCAGCTCTTCGACAGGGACCTACGAGCAGTACTTC
TRBD1	TRBV12-3/TRBV12-4	TRBJ1-1	-	CASSLQGGKTEAFF	TGTGCCAGCAGTTTACAGGGGGGGAAGACTGAAGCTTTCTTT
-	TRBV2	TRBJ2-3	-	CASRSTDTQYF	TGTGCCAGCCGTAGCACAGATACGCAGTATTTT
TRBD2	TRBV7-2	TRBJ2-1	-	CASRGRVEQFF	TGTGCCAGCAGGGGGAGGGTGGAGCAGTTCTTC
TRBD1	TRBV20-1	TRBJ2-5	few	CSARQQGAIIVETQYF	TGCAGTGCTAGGCAGCAGGGGGCGATCATCGTAGAGACCCAGTACTTC
-	TRBV14	TRBJ1-5	few	CASSQGGVGVQPQHF	TGTGCCAGCAGCCAAGGAGGAGTAGGGGTGCAGCCCCAGCATTTT
-	TRBV5-1	TRBJ2-2	few	CASSLPGTPGPGELFF	TGCGCCAGCAGCCTGCCGGGGACTCCGGGGCCCGGGGAGCTGTTTTTT
TRBD2	TRBV19	TRBJ2-7	few	CASSTSGSSYEQYF	TGTGCCAGTAGCACTAGCGGGAGCTCCTACGAGCAGTACTTC
TRBD2	TRBV7-3	TRBJ2-1	-	CASSLSGGPYNEQFF	TGTGCCAGCAGCTTAAGCGGGGGGCCCTACAATGAGCAGTTCTTC
-	TRBV24-1	TRBJ2-1	-	CATSEFAGFSYNEQFF	TGTGCCACCAGTGAGTTTGCGGGATTCTCCTACAATGAGCAGTTCTTC
-	TRBV10-3	TRBJ1-2	few	CAIRVEGHGYGYTF	TGTGCCATCAGGGTGGAGGGGCATGGCTATGGCTACACCTTC
TRBD1	TRBV9	TRBJ2-2	few	CASSVPKGTGVTGELFF	TGTGCCAGCAGCGTCCCCAAAGGGACAGGGGTGACCGGGGAGCTGTTTTTT
TRBD1	TRBV12-3/TRBV12-4	TRBJ2-7	-	CASSAQTGGFREQYF	TGTGCCAGCAGTGCCCAGACAGGGGGGTTTCGGGAGCAGTACTTC
TRBD1	TRBV11-3	TRBJ2-1	-	CASSQWGQGVYNEQFF	TGTGCCAGCAGCCAGTGGGGACAGGGGGTATACAATGAGCAGTTCTTC
-	TRBV14	TRBJ1-6	few	CASSQVIGAGGSPLHF	TGTGCCAGCAGCCAAGTGATCGGGGCCGGGGGTTCACCCCTCCACTTT